This paragraph covers one T cell receptor beta chain sequence. The antigen remains unidentified. This sample was included in a study of naive and memory T cell subsets. An equimolar mix of two oligonucleotides served as the beta constant-region primer for TRBC1 and TRBC2. Nested alpha and beta constant-region primers with the SP2 primer drove four PCR rounds on ligated cDNA. TCRdb ran MiXCR on the UMI-ligation and nested PCR reads and lists one entry per CDR3 protein. The table lists 120,000 or so distinct CDR3 sequences, roughly 32% of them singletons. Findings of the study overall: TCR abundance followed a power law differing between naive and memory subsets.

Separate alpha and beta amplification began at the second PCR step. Overnight CMV lysate stimulation of fresh PBMCs defined donor CMV status by CD4+ IFNgamma. Cells stained for CD3, CD4, CD8, CD45RA, CD27 and viability were sorted into four CD45RA/CD27 subsets. CDR3 size: 13 residues. The germline V gene has CDR1 SQVTM and CDR2 ANQGSEA. Trimming took 5 bases from V and 2 from J; bases not matched to a gene: 3. The gene calls are TRBV29-1 and TRBJ2-1, with 7 bases identical to TRBD1. The source is a human donor in good health. The sequenced sample consisted of central memory CD4+ T cells from blood. DNA for the CDR3: TGCAGCGTTTTGACAGGGCCCTACAATGAGCAGTTCTTC. Translating gives CSVLTGPYNEQFF.